This TCR beta chain was retrieved from a study of blood T cell repertoires in COVID-19. Germline loops: CDR1 MNHEY, CDR2 SVGAGI. The CDR3 contains 15 residues. With 7 bases clipped from V and 2 bases from J, the junction kept 10 bases outside the gene matches. Clones were sequenced by immunoSEQ multiplex PCR, and TCRdb holds only the in-frame ones, with some missing. The sample contains around 130,000 clones, over 75% of which appear only once. The clonotype comes from a woman in her 70s with acute or convalescent COVID-19. The J gene is TRBJ2-7, the V gene TRBV6-5; 8 bases fit TRBD2. The source material was peripheral blood. The DNA for the CDR3 is TGTGCCAGCATGCATGTGCGGGGGGCGACCTACGAGCAGTACTTC. Its protein product is CASMHVRGATYEQYF.